The rows below give T cell receptor beta chains drawn from one sample of a study of blood T cell repertoires in COVID-19. The table came from immunoSEQ multiplex PCR; TCRdb's copy has only in-frame clones and leaves some out. The table includes some 320,000 clones, 75% to 90% detected once. Sequences were obtained from PBMCs or T cells enriched from blood (not recorded which). The source is a woman in her 30s who had been exposed to COVID-19. CDR3s include the opening cysteine and the closing phenylalanine or tryptophan. The D gene is left open where the match is weak. Only some rows state a clone size, as once, few, many or a class for expanded clones.

CASSHPGIYGYTF | TGTGCCAGCAGCCATCCGGGTATCTATGGCTACACCTTC | TRBJ1-2 | TRBV3-1/TRBV3-2 | NA | few
CATSDQTGGAKYGYTF | TGTGCCACCAGTGATCAGACAGGGGGCGCGAAGTATGGCTACACCTTC | TRBJ1-2 | TRBV24-1 | TRBD1 | NA
CANNSGRAYNEQFF | TGTGCCAACAATAGCGGGAGGGCCTACAATGAGCAGTTCTTC | TRBJ2-1 | TRBV27 | TRBD2 | once
CASSFRRAGGQETQYF | TGTGCCAGCAGCTTTCGGCGAGCGGGAGGCCAAGAGACCCAGTACTTC | TRBJ2-5 | TRBV11-2 | TRBD2 | once
CASSLQNNSPLHF | TGTGCCAGCAGTTTACAGAATAATTCACCCCTCCACTTT | TRBJ1-6 | TRBV28 | NA | NA
CASNSPTNEKLFF | TGTGCCAGTAACTCCCCTACTAATGAAAAACTGTTTTTT | TRBJ1-4 | TRBV19 | NA | NA
CASIAGWNTEAFF | TGTGCCAGCATTGCCGGTTGGAACACTGAAGCTTTCTTT | TRBJ1-1 | TRBV2 | NA | NA
CAWSVTRGFEKLFF | TGTGCCTGGAGTGTAACAAGAGGGTTCGAAAAACTGTTTTTT | TRBJ1-4 | TRBV30 | NA | NA
CASSPQGDYEQYF | TGTGCCAGCAGCCCACAGGGGGACTACGAGCAGTACTTC | TRBJ2-7 | TRBV7-9 | TRBD1 | NA
CASSAGTGGAVNTQYF | TGTGCCAGCAGCGCCGGGACAGGGGGCGCGGTGAATACGCAGTATTTT | TRBJ2-3 | TRBV9 | TRBD1 | NA
CASSLRESNEKLFF | TGCGCCAGCAGCCTCAGGGAATCTAATGAAAAACTGTTTTTT | TRBJ1-4 | TRBV5-1 | NA | NA
CASGQLFTEAFF | TGTGCCTCGGGACAGCTTTTCACTGAAGCTTTCTTT | TRBJ1-1 | TRBV6-5 | TRBD1 | NA
CASSFWDRGPEQYF | TGTGCCAGCAGTTTTTGGGACAGGGGCCCCGAGCAGTACTTC | TRBJ2-7 | TRBV28 | TRBD1 | NA
CASSHEDWGGRDTQYF | TGTGCCAGCAGCCATGAAGACTGGGGAGGTCGAGATACGCAGTATTTT | TRBJ2-3 | TRBV4-2 | NA | NA
CASSSYGEGNQPQHF | TGTGCCAGCAGCTCGTACGGGGAGGGCAATCAGCCCCAGCATTTT | TRBJ1-5 | TRBV7-2 | NA | NA
CASRPVTGLYTEAFF | TGTGCCAGCAGACCCGTGACAGGGTTATACACTGAAGCTTTCTTT | TRBJ1-1 | TRBV28 | TRBD1 | NA
CASSPGHRTDTQYF | TGTGCCAGTAGTCCGGGACACCGCACAGATACGCAGTATTTT | TRBJ2-3 | TRBV19 | NA | NA
CASSSQVGSYEQYF | TGTGCCAGCAGTTCACAGGTGGGCTCCTACGAGCAGTACTTC | TRBJ2-7 | TRBV27 | NA | NA
CASSSRSGDTGELFF | TGTGCCAGCAGCTCCCGCTCAGGGGACACCGGGGAGCTGTTTTTT | TRBJ2-2 | TRBV7-9 | NA | NA
CAIRTGRYEQYF | TGTGCCATCAGAACAGGCCGCTACGAGCAGTACTTC | TRBJ2-7 | TRBV10-3 | NA | NA
CASSPRQGGSTEAFF | TGTGCCAGCAGCCCCCGACAGGGCGGGTCGACTGAAGCTTTCTTT | TRBJ1-1 | TRBV3-1/TRBV3-2 | TRBD1 | NA
CASSSARSETQYF | TGTGCCAGCAGCTCTGCCAGATCAGAGACCCAGTACTTC | TRBJ2-5 | TRBV7-2 | NA | NA
CASSLSRVGNQPQHF | TGTGCCAGCAGCTTGTCCAGGGTTGGCAATCAGCCCCAGCATTTT | TRBJ1-5 | TRBV5-5 | NA | NA
CATSDWASGRAGRSGEQYF | TGTGCCACCAGTGATTGGGCTAGCGGGAGGGCCGGTCGTTCGGGCGAGCAGTACTTC | TRBJ2-7 | TRBV24-1 | TRBD2 | NA
CASSLTGNRNTEAFF | TGTGCCAGCAGCTTAACGGGTAACAGGAACACTGAAGCTTTCTTT | TRBJ1-1 | TRBV7-3 | NA | NA
CASSSLGTGRNEQFF | TGTGCCAGCAGCTCTTTAGGGACAGGGCGGAATGAGCAGTTCTTC | TRBJ2-1 | TRBV28 | TRBD1 | NA
CASSTDRGDNQPQHF | TGTGCCAGTAGTACGGACAGGGGGGATAATCAGCCCCAGCATTTT | TRBJ1-5 | TRBV19 | TRBD1 | once
CASSLGLVNDEQFF | TGTGCCAGCAGCCTAGGACTAGTCAACGATGAGCAGTTCTTC | TRBJ2-1 | TRBV3-1/TRBV3-2 | TRBD2 | NA
CASSEWGTSGTGEQYF | TGTGCCAGCAGTGAATGGGGGACTAGCGGGACGGGCGAGCAGTACTTC | TRBJ2-7 | TRBV25-1 | TRBD2 | medium-sized
CASSPSGTGYPTEAFF | TGTGCCAGCAGCCCTTCTGGGACAGGGTACCCCACTGAAGCTTTCTTT | TRBJ1-1 | TRBV7-3 | TRBD1 | NA
CASSAQGTRGGNQPQHF | TGTGCCAGCAGTGCCCAGGGGACAAGAGGTGGCAATCAGCCCCAGCATTTT | TRBJ1-5 | TRBV27 | NA | NA
CASSAQSRGSYNSPLHF | TGTGCCAGCAGCGCCCAATCCAGGGGCTCCTATAATTCACCCCTCCACTTT | TRBJ1-6 | TRBV9 | NA | few
CASSVEGGQVGTDTQYF | TGTGCCAGCAGCGTAGAGGGGGGACAGGTTGGCACAGATACGCAGTATTTT | TRBJ2-3 | TRBV9 | TRBD1 | NA
CASSSITGGKYEQYF | TGTGCCAGCAGCTCCATAACAGGGGGCAAGTACGAGCAGTACTTC | TRBJ2-7 | TRBV5-4 | TRBD1 | NA
CASSFGGSYSNQPQHF | TGTGCCAGCAGCTTTGGCGGGTCTTATAGCAATCAGCCCCAGCATTTT | TRBJ1-5 | TRBV7-2 | NA | NA
CASNPGQNTEAFF | TGCGCCAGCAACCCGGGACAGAACACTGAAGCTTTCTTT | TRBJ1-1 | TRBV5-1 | NA | NA
CATSDPASDPGANVLTF | TGTGCCACCAGTGACCCTGCGTCCGATCCTGGGGCCAACGTCCTGACTTTC | TRBJ2-6 | TRBV24-1 | NA | NA
CAWRVVFGSSGNTIYF | TGTGCCTGGAGAGTCGTATTCGGGAGCTCTGGAAACACCATATATTTT | TRBJ1-3 | TRBV30 | NA | NA
CASSLSPGASGNNEQFF | TGTGCCAGCAGTTTATCCCCCGGGGCTAGCGGGAACAATGAGCAGTTCTTC | TRBJ2-1 | TRBV28 | TRBD2 | NA
CASSQLDKGGEKLFF | TGCGCCAGCAGCCAACTGGACAAAGGGGGTGAAAAACTGTTTTTT | TRBJ1-4 | TRBV4-3 | NA | NA
CASSSEGPDSYEQYF | TGTGCCAGTAGTTCAGAGGGCCCAGACTCCTACGAGCAGTACTTC | TRBJ2-7 | TRBV19 | NA | NA
CASSQRGGYNEQFF | TGTGCCAGCAGCCAAAGGGGGGGATACAATGAGCAGTTCTTC | TRBJ2-1 | TRBV14 | NA | NA
CASPTGGSYEQYF | TGTGCCAGCCCAACAGGGGGGTCCTACGAGCAGTACTTC | TRBJ2-7 | TRBV6-8 | TRBD1 | NA
CASSLQGGNTEAFF | TGTGCCAGCAGTTTGCAGGGAGGGAACACTGAAGCTTTCTTT | TRBJ1-1 | TRBV27 | NA | NA